This TCR beta chain was retrieved from a study of CD8 T cells in Susac syndrome. RNA amounts of roughly 0.45 to 1 ug underwent reverse transcription with random hexamers. Amplification of TCR beta CDR3 by immunoSEQ multiplex PCR spanned 54 Vbeta and 13 Jbeta. TCRdb redid the calling of the immunoSEQ multiplex PCR reads with MiXCR, one entry per CDR3 protein. The sample has around 80,000 distinct CDR3 sequences; about 94% are singletons. The junction had 9 bases not matched to a gene; V was cut back by 5 bases and J by 0 bases. The germline gives CDR1 KGHSH, CDR2 LQKENI. The CDR3 totals 17 residues. FACS enriched CD8+ TEMRA cells, while bulk CD8+ and CD4+ were negatively isolated.

The receptor was derived from a human donor in good health. The sample comprised CD8+ T cells from PBMCs. The V gene is TRBV18, the J gene TRBJ2-7, with 11 bases identical to TRBD1. CDR3 in DNA: TGTGCCAGCTCATCAACAGCCGGGACAGGGGGCTCCTACGAGCAGTACGTC. Residues: CASSSTAGTGGSYEQYV.